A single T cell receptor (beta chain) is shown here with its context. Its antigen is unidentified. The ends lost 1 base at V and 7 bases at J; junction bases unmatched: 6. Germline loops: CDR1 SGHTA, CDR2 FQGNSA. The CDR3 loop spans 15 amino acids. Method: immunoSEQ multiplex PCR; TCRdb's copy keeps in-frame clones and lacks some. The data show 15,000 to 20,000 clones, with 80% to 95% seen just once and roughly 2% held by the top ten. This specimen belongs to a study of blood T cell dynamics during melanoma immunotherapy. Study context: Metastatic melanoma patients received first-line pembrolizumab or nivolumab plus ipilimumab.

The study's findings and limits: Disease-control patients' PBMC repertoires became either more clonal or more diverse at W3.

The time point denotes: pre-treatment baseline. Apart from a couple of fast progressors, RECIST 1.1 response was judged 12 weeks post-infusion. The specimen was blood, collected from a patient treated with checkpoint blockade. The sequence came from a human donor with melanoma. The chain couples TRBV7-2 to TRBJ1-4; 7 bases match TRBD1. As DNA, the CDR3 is TGTGCCAGCAGCTTAGAAGGGGGCTGGTCTGAAAAACTGTTTTTT. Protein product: CASSLEGGWSEKLFF.